These 26 T cell receptor beta chains were sequenced from one sample in a study of CD8+ T cells in alopecia areata. Once RNA had been extracted, it was reverse transcribed into cDNA to act as the sequencing template. TCRdb's copy holds only in-frame clones and misses some; the assay was immunoSEQ multiplex PCR. Among approximately 12,000 clones listed, around 60% were seen once. Samples from alopecia areata patients were lesional scalp punch biopsies and peripheral blood. The sequencing sample was made of skin. The receptors come from a human donor with alopecia areata.

The gene calls are TRBV14 and TRBJ2-3; the D is unclear. V was pared by 4 bases and J by 0 bases, with 5 bases between. The germline CDR1 and CDR2 sequences are SGHDN and FVKESK. CDR3 size: 13 residues. CDR3 residues: CASSLRSTDTQYF. The CDR3 DNA reads TGTGCCAGCAGCCTTCGAAGCACAGATACGCAGTATTTT. Filled out from reference TRBV14 and TRBJ2-3, the complete variable domain reads EAGVTQFPSHSVIEKGQTVTLRCDPISGHDNLYWYRRVMGKEIKFLLHFVKESKQDESGMPNNRFLAERTGGTYSTLKVQPAELEDSGVYFCASSLRSTDTQYFGPGTRLTVL.

For the CDR3, the DNA is TGTGCCAGCAGAACGATAGCGGGAGCCTACAATGAGCAGTTCTTC. Protein sequence: CASRTIAGAYNEQFF. The V and J genes are TRBV6-4 and TRBJ2-1; 9 nucleotides agree with TRBD2. With 6 bases clipped from V and 2 bases from J, the junction kept 5 bases outside the gene matches. CDR1 is MRHNA, CDR2 SNTAGT, per germline. CDR3 length equals 15 residues.

This clone came up a few times. The rearrangement links TRBV18 to TRBJ1-1; tentatively, D is TRBD1 (5 bases). The CDR3 length is 17 residues. Looked up from germline, CDR1 is KGHSH and CDR2 is LQKENI. Trimming stripped 5 bases from V and 0 bases from J, with 19 bases between. CDR3 coding DNA: TGTGCCAGCTCAGAACAAGGGGCTATACGGCTGAACACTGAAGCTTTCTTT. Protein sequence: CASSEQGAIRLNTEAFF.

The chain uses TRBV19 and TRBJ1-1; D gene unclear. Deletions cut 5 bases from V and 1 base from J, with 14 bases between. Germline V lookup: CDR1 LNHDA, CDR2 SQIVND (reference sequence). CDR3 size: 15 residues. The CDR3 region is CASSLDGAGNTEAFF. The CDR3 DNA is TGTGCCAGTAGTCTTGACGGAGCCGGGAACACTGAAGCTTTCTTT.

This chain connects TRBV19 to TRBJ2-3, with D perhaps given as TRBD1 or TRBD2 (5 bases each). The CDR3 is 16 amino acids. Trimming took 3 bases from V and 1 from J, leaving 14 bases between them. Germline V gene lookup returns CDR1 LNHDA and CDR2 SQIVND (reference sequence). CDR3 region: CASSIPGTRGTDTQYF. For the CDR3, the DNA is TGTGCCAGTAGTATCCCCGGGACCAGAGGCACAGATACGCAGTATTTT.

The chain joins TRBV7-9 to TRBJ2-1, with D uncertain. This CDR3 is built from 16 residues. Looked up from germline, CDR1 is SEHNR and CDR2 is FQNEAQ (reference sequence). Trimming took off 1 base at V and 2 bases at J, with 12 bases between the two ends. The CDR3 DNA sequence: TGTGCCAGCAGCTTAGAACTTCCTACGACCTACAATGAGCAGTTCTTC. Translation: CASSLELPTTYNEQFF. Combining the CDR3 with reference TRBV7-9 and TRBJ2-1 gives the whole variable domain DTGVSQNPRHKITKRGQNVTFRCDPISEHNRLYWYRQTLGQGPEFLTYFQNEAQLEKSRLLSDRFSAERPKGSFSTLEIQRTEQGDSAMYLCASSLELPTTYNEQFFGPGTRLTVL.

This clone came up once. The V and J genes are TRBV5-1 and TRBJ2-7; D is unclear. V lost 5 bases, J lost 4 bases, and 7 bases lay in between. The CDR3 is 11 amino acids. Germline V gene lookup returns CDR1 SGHRS and CDR2 YFSETQ. The CDR3 bases are TGCGCCAGCAGGTCGGAGTACGAGCAGTACTTC. This translates into CASRSEYEQYF.

The rearrangement uses TRBV2 and TRBJ2-7; 13 bases fit TRBD2. The CDR3 contains 16 residues. Germline V gives CDR1 SNHLY, CDR2 FYNNEI. V lost 5 bases and J lost 3; bases outside the gene matches: 7. CDR3 bases: TGTGCCAGCAGTCATCTTGGGACTAGCGGGAACTACGAGCAGTACTTC. Translated, it gives CASSHLGTSGNYEQYF.

This chain connects TRBV5-1 to TRBJ1-6, with 7 nucleotides matching TRBD1. From germline, CDR1 is SGHRS and CDR2 YFSETQ. Trimming removed 4 bases from V and 11 bases from J; junction bases left unmatched: 12. This CDR3 contains 15 residues. In DNA form, the CDR3 reads TGCGCCAGCAGCCCCGAACAGGGGTGGGGAACACCCCTCCACTTT. Translation gives CASSPEQGWGTPLHF.

J is TRBJ1-1 and V is TRBV29-1; D might be TRBD1 (5 bases). V shed 2 bases and J shed 7 bases, with 17 bases lying between them. Germline assignment: CDR1 SQVTM and CDR2 ANQGSEA. The CDR3 has 14 amino acids. The CDR3 bases are TGCAGCGTTGAATTGGTCAGGGCGGGGAGTGAAGCTTTCTTT. Translating it yields CSVELVRAGSEAFF.

This clone was counted only a few times. This sequence joins TRBV6-5 and TRBJ2-7; possibly TRBD2 for D (6 bases). Germline-derived CDR1 and CDR2 are MNHEY and SVGAGI. V was clipped by 7 bases and J by 5 bases, with 18 bases between them. CDR3 length: 14 residues. The CDR3 region is CASTHGGGMNEQYF. For the CDR3, the DNA is TGTGCCAGCACCCACGGAGGAGGGATGAACGAGCAGTACTTC.

This clone was seen a few times. This chain links TRBV6-5 with TRBJ2-7; 8 bases agree with TRBD2. The CDR3 consists of 13 residues. Germline V gives CDR1 MNHEY, CDR2 SVGAGI. Trimming cost V 7 bases and J 0 bases; bases outside gene matches: 2. CDR3 residues: CASKGTSSYEQYF. The CDR3 DNA is TGTGCCAGCAAAGGGACTAGCTCCTACGAGCAGTACTTC.

The chain couples TRBV12-2 to TRBJ1-2. TRBV12-2 is a recognized pseudogene. The CDR3 length is 13 residues. The CDR3 nucleotides are TGTGCAAGTCGCTTACCGTATATGAGAGGCTACACCTTC. Amino acid sequence: CASRLPYMRGYTF.

The rearrangement links TRBV12-2 to TRBJ2-2; TRBD2 is the table's D call, not checked against the DNA. TRBV12-2 is designated a pseudogene. The CDR3 totals 17 residues. In nucleotides, the CDR3 is TGTGCAAGTCGCATCAACCCCGCCCCGGGGAAAACCCGGGAGCTGTTTTTT. Translation gives CASRINPAPGKTRELFF.

The gene calls are TRBV28 and TRBJ1-1; D remains ambiguous. CDR3 length: 13 residues. CDR1 is MDHEN, CDR2 SYDVKM, per germline. Deletions cut 6 bases from V and 9 bases from J, with 17 bases between. The chain's CDR3 is CASRGSPPLKAFF. The CDR3 nucleotides are TGTGCCAGCAGAGGCAGCCCTCCCCTGAAAGCTTTCTTT.

This sequence joins TRBV9 and TRBJ2-7; either TRBD1 or TRBD2 may supply D (7 bases each). CDR3 length equals 14 residues. Trimming removed 3 bases from V and 6 bases from J, with 16 bases in between. Germline-derived CDR1 and CDR2 are SGDLS and YYNGEE. CDR3 in amino acids: CASSDRGGGAEQYF. In DNA form, the CDR3 reads TGTGCCAGCAGCGACAGGGGAGGGGGGGCCGAGCAGTACTTC.

The gene calls are TRBV6-5 and TRBJ1-6, with D tentatively TRBD1 (5 bases). The V end lost 10 bases, the J end lost 7 bases, and 14 bases lay between the germline ends. From germline, CDR1 is MNHEY and CDR2 SVGAGI. The CDR3 extends over 13 amino acids. The CDR3 region has the DNA TGTGCCACCTGTCGGGACCTAAATTCACCCCTCCACTTT. This translates into CATCRDLNSPLHF.

J is TRBJ1-2 and V is TRBV5-8; perhaps TRBD1 as D (6 bases). Looked up from germline, CDR1 is SGHTS and CDR2 is YDEGEE. V shed 3 bases and J shed 4 bases, with 13 bases lying between them. The CDR3 extends over 14 amino acids. DNA for the CDR3: TGTGCCAGCAGCTCGGGGACAAGAATCTATGGCTACACCTTC. Amino acid sequence: CASSSGTRIYGYTF.

This clone has only a few counts. The chain joins TRBV28 to TRBJ2-7; weak D call: TRBD2 (6 bases). This CDR3 has 13 amino acids. Per germline, CDR1 MDHEN and CDR2 SYDVKM. V dropped 10 bases and J dropped 0 bases, with 13 bases sitting between them. Here the CDR3 DNA reads TGTGCCACCAGGGCGGGGAGCTCCTACGAGCAGTACTTC. Its translation is CATRAGSSYEQYF.

The chain recombines TRBV25-1 with TRBJ2-1; 10 positions agree with TRBD2. After removal of 9 bases from V and 7 bases from J, the junction contained 9 bases not matched to a gene. Per germline, CDR1 MGHDK and CDR2 SYGVNS. The CDR3 extends over 14 amino acids. DNA for the CDR3: TGTGCCAGTTCCTCTAGCGGGAGATTAAATGAGCAGTTCTTC. This encodes CASSSSGRLNEQFF.

This clone was seen a few times. The DNA of the CDR3 is TGTGCCAGCAGTCCGGGCGGGGCTGGCACAGATACGCAGTATTTT. Amino acid sequence: CASSPGGAGTDTQYF. The rearrangement uses TRBV6-6 and TRBJ2-3; weak D call: TRBD2 (6 bases). Between the trimmed V and J ends, which lost 5 bases and 1 base, there was a span of 13 bases. Germline loops: CDR1 MNHNY, CDR2 SVGAGI (reference sequence). The CDR3 is 15 residues long.

By its share, this clone is medium-sized (0.01 to 0.1%). The V and J genes are TRBV6-6 and TRBJ1-1, with a possible D match to TRBD1 (5 bases). The germline V gene has CDR1 MNHNY and CDR2 SVGAGI (reference sequence). Trimming removed 0 bases from V and 1 base from J, with 12 bases in between. The CDR3 covers 16 residues. CDR3 loop: CASSYSQGGGNTEAFF. The CDR3 bases are TGTGCCAGCAGTTACTCGCAGGGAGGAGGGAACACTGAAGCTTTCTTT.

The chain joins TRBV5-1 to TRBJ1-1; D call uncertain. Germline-derived CDR1 and CDR2 are SGHRS and YFSETQ. Trimming removed 4 bases from V and 1 base from J, with 8 bases in between. There are 13 residues in the CDR3. The CDR3 DNA is TGCGCCAGCAGCAAGGAACCGAACACTGAAGCTTTCTTT. This gives the protein CASSKEPNTEAFF.

This chain joins TRBV5-1 and TRBJ1-5; 7 nucleotides match TRBD1. The V gene end was trimmed by 3 bases and the J gene end by 0 bases; junction bases not matched to a gene: 3. The CDR3 consists of 15 residues. CDR1 is SGHRS and CDR2 is YFSETQ in the germline V gene. CDR3 loop: CASSWTGASNQPQHF. The CDR3 DNA reads as TGCGCCAGCAGCTGGACAGGTGCTAGCAATCAGCCCCAGCATTTT.

The chain recombines TRBV28 with TRBJ2-5; 13 positions agree with TRBD2. The junction had 8 bases not matched to a gene; V was cut back by 5 bases and J by 5 bases. Germline CDR1 is MDHEN and CDR2 is SYDVKM. This CDR3 is built from 16 residues. The CDR3 spells CASSTHKTSGRETQYF. For the CDR3, the DNA is TGTGCCAGCAGTACCCACAAGACTAGCGGGAGGGAGACCCAGTACTTC.

The chain recombines TRBV6-6 with TRBJ1-2; tentative D call: TRBD1 (5 bases). CDR3 length: 14 residues. Germline assignment: CDR1 MNHNY and CDR2 SVGAGI (reference sequence). The V end was cut by 5 bases, the J end by 4 bases, with 14 bases between. CDR3 sequence: CASSPKTAGYGYTF. Here the CDR3 DNA reads TGTGCCAGCAGTCCCAAGACAGCAGGCTATGGCTACACCTTC.